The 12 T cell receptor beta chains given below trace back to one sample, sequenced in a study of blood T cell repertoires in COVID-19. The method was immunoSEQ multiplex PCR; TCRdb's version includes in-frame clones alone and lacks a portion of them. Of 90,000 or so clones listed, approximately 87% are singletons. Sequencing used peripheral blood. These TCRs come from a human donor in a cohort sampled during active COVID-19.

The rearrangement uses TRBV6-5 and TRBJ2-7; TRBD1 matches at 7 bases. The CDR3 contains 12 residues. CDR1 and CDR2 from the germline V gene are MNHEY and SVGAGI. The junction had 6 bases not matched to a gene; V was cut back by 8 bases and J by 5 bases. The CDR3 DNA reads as TGTGCCAGCGCAGACAGGGTAAACGAGCAGTACTTC. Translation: CASADRVNEQYF.

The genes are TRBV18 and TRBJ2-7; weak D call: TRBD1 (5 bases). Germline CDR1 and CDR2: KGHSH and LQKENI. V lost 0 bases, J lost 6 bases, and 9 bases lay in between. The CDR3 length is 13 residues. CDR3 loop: CASSPPTVPEQYF. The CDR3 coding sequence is TGTGCCAGCTCACCACCGACAGTACCCGAGCAGTACTTC.

CDR3 DNA sequence: TGTGCCAGCAGCTTAGAAGGGACAGGTAGTCTTGGCTACACCTTC. This encodes CASSLEGTGSLGYTF. The rearrangement uses TRBV11-2 and TRBJ1-2; 8 bases are shared with TRBD1. The ends lost 0 bases at V and 7 bases at J; junction bases unmatched: 7. This CDR3 is 15 amino acids long. The germline V gene has CDR1 SGHAT and CDR2 FQNNGV.

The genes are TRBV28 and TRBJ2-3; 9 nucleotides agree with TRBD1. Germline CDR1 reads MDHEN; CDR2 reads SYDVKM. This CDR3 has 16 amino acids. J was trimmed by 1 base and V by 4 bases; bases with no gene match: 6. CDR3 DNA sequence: TGTGCCAGCAGTTCCCCTGGGGACAGGGGCACAGATACGCAGTATTTT. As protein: CASSSPGDRGTDTQYF. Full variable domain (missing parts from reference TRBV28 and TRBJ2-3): DVKVTQSSRYLVKRTGEKVFLECVQDMDHENMFWYRQDPGLGLRLIYFSYDVKMKEKGDIPEGYSVSREKKERFSLILESASTNQTSMYLCASSSPGDRGTDTQYFGPGTRLTVL.

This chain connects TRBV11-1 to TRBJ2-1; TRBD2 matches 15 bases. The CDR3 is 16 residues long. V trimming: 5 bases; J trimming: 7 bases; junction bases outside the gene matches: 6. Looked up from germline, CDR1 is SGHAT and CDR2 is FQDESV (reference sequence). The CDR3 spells CASSKYGTSGRNEQFF. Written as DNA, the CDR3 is TGTGCCAGCAGCAAATACGGGACTAGCGGGAGGAATGAGCAGTTCTTC.

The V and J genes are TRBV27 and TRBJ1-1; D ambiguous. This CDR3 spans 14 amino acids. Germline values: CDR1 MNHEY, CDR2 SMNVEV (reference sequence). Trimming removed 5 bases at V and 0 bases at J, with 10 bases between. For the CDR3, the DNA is TGTGCCAGCAGTCCCGGACTGCTGAACACTGAAGCTTTCTTT. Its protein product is CASSPGLLNTEAFF.

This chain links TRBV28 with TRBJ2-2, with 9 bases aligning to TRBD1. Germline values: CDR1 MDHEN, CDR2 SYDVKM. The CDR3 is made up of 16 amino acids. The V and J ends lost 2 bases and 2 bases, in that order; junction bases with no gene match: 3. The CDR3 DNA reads TGTGCCAGCAGTTTAGGACAGGGGTACAACACCGGGGAGCTGTTTTTT. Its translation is CASSLGQGYNTGELFF.

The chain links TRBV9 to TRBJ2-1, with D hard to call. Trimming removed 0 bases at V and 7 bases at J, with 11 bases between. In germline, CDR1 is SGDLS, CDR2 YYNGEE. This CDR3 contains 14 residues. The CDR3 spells CASSVGLEVNEQFF. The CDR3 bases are TGTGCCAGCAGCGTAGGGCTAGAGGTAAATGAGCAGTTCTTC.

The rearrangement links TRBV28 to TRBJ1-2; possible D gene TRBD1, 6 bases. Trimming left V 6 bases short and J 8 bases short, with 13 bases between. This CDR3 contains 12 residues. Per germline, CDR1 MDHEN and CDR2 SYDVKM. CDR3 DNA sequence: TGTGCCAGCAGGGGGGCCTCGAGGGGCTACACCTTC. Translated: CASRGASRGYTF.

CDR3 region: CASSGQGNYGYTF. CDR3 DNA sequence: TGTGCCTCGTCGGGACAGGGGAACTATGGCTACACCTTC. The chain combines TRBV5-8 with TRBJ1-2, with 10 nucleotides matching TRBD1. Germline assignment: CDR1 SGHTS and CDR2 YDEGEE. The ends lost 10 bases at V and 2 bases at J; junction bases unmatched: 5. CDR3 length equals 13 residues.

DNA for the CDR3: TGTGCCAGCAGTTTCTCCAGGGGGCTCGGGAGTAGCAATCAGCCCCAGCATTTT. Translated, it gives CASSFSRGLGSSNQPQHF. V and J are TRBV28 and TRBJ1-5, with 8 positions matching TRBD1. V shed 3 bases, J shed 0 bases, and the junction held 10 bases outside the gene matches. This CDR3 comprises 18 residues. Per the germline V gene, CDR1 is MDHEN and CDR2 is SYDVKM.

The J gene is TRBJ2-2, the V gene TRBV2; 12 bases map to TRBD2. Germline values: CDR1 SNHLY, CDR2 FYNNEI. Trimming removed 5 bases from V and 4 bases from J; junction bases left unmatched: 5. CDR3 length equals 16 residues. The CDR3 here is CASSYLAGGSTGELFF. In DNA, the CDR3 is TGTGCCAGCAGTTACCTAGCGGGAGGGTCCACCGGGGAGCTGTTTTTT. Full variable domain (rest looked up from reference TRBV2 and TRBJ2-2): EPEVTQTPSHQVTQMGQEVILRCVPISNHLYFYWYRQILGQKVEFLVSFYNNEISEKSEIFDDQFSVERPDGSNFTLKIRSTKLEDSAMYFCASSYLAGGSTGELFFGEGSRLTVL.